This TCR beta chain was captured by sequencing in a study of T cells in Graves' hyperthyroidism and ophthalmopathy (dated by TCRdb to between 2017 and 2020). Describing the broader study: Peripheral blood was collected at initial diagnosis, before any treatment. Thyroid tissue and blood T-cell repertoires from six Graves' hyperthyroidism patients were also compared in the study. The paper describes TCR Vbeta CDR3 sequencing of around 140 peripheral blood samples, made up of under 50 ophthalmopathy patients, roughly 75 hyperthyroidism patients and roughly 17 progressor patients. For training and testing, the 100 or so patients in the discovery cohort were randomly divided in a 7:3 ratio. An independent validation cohort of 18 to 20 hyperthyroidism patients and some 15 patients who later progressed to ophthalmopathy tested prospective prediction of ophthalmopathy. To identify distinguishing TCR V-J signatures, a discovery cohort of some 99 patients was used, comprising 43 with Graves' ophthalmopathy and approximately 58 with stable Graves' hyperthyroidism. Once sampling was done, hyperthyroidism patients were given methimazole at a starting dose of 30 mg daily, whereas ophthalmopathy patients were given high-dose intravenous methylprednisolone.

General findings and caveats noted by the study authors: A 13 V-J signature model separated ophthalmopathy from stable hyperthyroidism, with roughly 88% sensitivity and 81% to 82% specificity in cross-validation and 80%/75% in testing. Sample size was not statistically predetermined, and investigators were not blinded to group allocation. In validation, progression to ophthalmopathy was predicted by the model with 55% to 71% sensitivity and 72% to 85% specificity, a median of approximately 6.5 months before onset. Most expanded thyroid clonotypes (frequency above 0.001) were also detected in blood, a finding suggesting that blood repertoires may reflect thyroid immune responses.

Stable Graves' hyperthyroidism was defined as no progression to ophthalmopathy during 18 months of follow-up. Hyperthyroidism patients were newly diagnosed, with disease duration under 2 months, and aged 18 to 65 years. Patients with uncontrolled infections, other autoimmune diseases, pregnancy or lactation were excluded. Diagnoses were based on clinical symptoms, serum thyroxine and TRAb, thyroid ultrasound and orbital computed tomography. PBMCs were separated from over 9 ml of fresh peripheral blood using Ficoll-Paque density gradient centrifugation. Total RNA was extracted using Trizol reagent, and RNA quality was assessed on an Agilent 2100 Bioanalyzer. TCR beta CDR3 regions were amplified from RNA transcripts. For the first round of RT-PCR on the TCR CDR3, the HTBI primer set was used together with the Qiagen OneStep RT-PCR kit. The libraries were constructed in a second round of multiplex PCR and then size-selected and purified. Libraries were sequenced paired-end with 100 bp reads on an Illumina HiSeq2000. Per the authors' processing: SOAPnuke was used to process the raw data, removing reads that contained adapters or uncalled bases, had a mean Phred below 15, or lacked an exact match to the constant primer or identifier. High-quality paired reads were merged with COPE v1.2.5, and unique nucleotide sequences were defined as clonotypes. MiTCR v1.1 was used to align the clonotypes against IMGT TRBV, TRBD and TRBJ reference segments. The analysis included only V-J combinations with a frequency above 0.0001, which together covered more than 99% of the repertoires. The TCS score was defined as F50 (clonal expansion) divided by E x V (chaos), with BLOSUM62-based TCRdist calculated between CDR3 peptides within each V-J. Welch's t-statistics and random forest reduced around 550 V-J features to roughly 13, which were used in a naive Bayes classifier (R e1071). TCRdb ran its own pipeline on the public reads, namely fastp trimming at Q25 and MiXCR clone calling, and kept in-frame beta chains. For every CDR3 protein sequence, its rows merge into one entry that carries the most common genes and DNA. None of the V and J calls come from the authors' own analysis; TCRdb made them. The sample contains hundreds of thousands of distinct CDR3 sequences, around a sixth of them found a single time. The ten biggest clones cover 7.7% of the sample.

Many counts were recorded for this clonotype. It has no known antigen specificity. No quality values exist for individual bases; no much larger clone is one base distant. This TCR came from a woman under 30 with Graves' hyperthyroidism. What was sequenced was blood.

In nucleotide form, the sequence is TGTGCCAGCAGCCCGTATATCGCGGGAGATAGGGCAGATACGCAGTATTTT. It translates to CASSPYIAGDRADTQYF. This sequence uses TRBV7-2 and TRBJ2-3, and 7 junctional nucleotides match TRBD2. From cysteine to phenylalanine, the CDR3 is 17 amino acids long. Only the CDR3 portion is preserved as DNA: 51 bases, with reading frame beginning at the first base. CDR1 SGHTA and CDR2 FQGNSA were looked up in the germline V gene. V is pruned by 5 bases and J by 4 bases, leaving 15 bases of the junction without a gene match. The full variable domain, completed from the reference TRBV7-2 and TRBJ2-3 proteins outside the CDR3, reads GAGVSQSPSNKVTEKGKDVELRCDPISGHTALYWYRQSLGQGLEFLIYFQGNSAPDKSGLPSDRFSAERTGGSVSTLTIQRTQQEDSAVYLCASSPYIAGDRADTQYFGPGTRLTVL.